The T cell receptor (beta chain) described here comes from a study of Ad26.COV2.S vaccination and SARS-CoV-2 variants. As for the study in general: Donor got 5x10^10 or 1x10^11 viral particles of Ad26.COV2.S. Findings of the study overall: Analyses that measured TCR breadth and depth may have underestimated total T cell responses.

Sample treatment: some 20 received Ad26.COV2.S at low or high dose, single or two shots; roughly five received placebo; per-sample allocation not given. Day 63 following the first vaccine or placebo injection was when the samples were taken. Boston supplied an adult donor aged 18-55 years. As for this clone: Its antigen is as yet unknown.

Sequencing was performed with immunoSEQ multiplex PCR; in TCRdb, only in-frame clones are kept and a portion is missing. This table has about 400,000 clones, about 89% appearing once. This TCR was sampled from a person between 18 and 65 years old who received the Ad26.COV2.S COVID-19 vaccine or a placebo. The sequences come from peripheral blood, collected in a trial of Ad26.COV2.S vaccine versus placebo.

Written as DNA, the CDR3 is TGTGCCAGCAGCTTAGACGGCGAGATCTCCTACGAGCAGTACTTC. This encodes CASSLDGEISYEQYF. This sequence joins TRBV7-2 and TRBJ2-7; no definite D call. The ends were cut back, 1 base at V and 0 bases at J, with 10 bases in the middle. CDR3 length equals 15 residues. Germline loops: CDR1 SGHTA, CDR2 FQGNSA. The full variable domain, completed using reference TRBV7-2 and TRBJ2-7, is GAGVSQSPSNKVTEKGKDVELRCDPISGHTALYWYRQSLGQGLEFLIYFQGNSAPDKSGLPSDRFSAERTGGSVSTLTIQRTQQEDSAVYLCASSLDGEISYEQYFGPGTRLTVT.